This T cell receptor beta chain originates from a study of T cells expressing NK-cell markers. The CDR3 is 14 amino acids. Germline V lookup: CDR1 LGHNA, CDR2 YNFKEQ. Generation of TCR beta cDNA was performed by 5'RACE template switching incorporating UMIs. No DNA is given; TCRdb re-called the 5' RACE reads and lists each CDR3 protein once. This listing includes some 440,000 distinct CDR3 sequences. The chain joins TRBV4-2 to TRBJ1-4. The specimen was blood T cells: a sorted CD56 or NKG2C T cell subset, CD4+ or CD8+ T cells, or bulk PBMC T cells (not recorded which). This sequence originates from a woman aged 50 to 60 in good health. CDR3 amino acids: CASSQDRTNEKLFF.